This TCR beta chain was found in a study of T cell repertoires in cytomegalovirus infection (dated by TCRdb to about 2019). General notes on the study: Because public TCR beta signatures pointed to carriage of CMV infection together with the matching HLA type, the HLA type of each donor mattered for the analysis. General findings and caveats noted by the study authors: The ex vivo response was dominated by HLA-C-restricted CMV-specific TCR beta clonotypes, which also provided the single most frequent clonotype in two of eight donors. In both this cohort and an independent roughly 350-donor cohort, the cumulative frequency of public TCR beta family members distinguished carriers of CMV infection plus the relevant HLA type.

Its CDR3 holds 13 amino acids, cysteine through phenylalanine. Only the CDR3 portion is preserved as DNA: 39 bases, with reading frame beginning at the first base. CDR1 and CDR2, looked up from the germline V gene, are MDHEN and SYDVKM. At the junction V is shortened by 5 bases and J by 14 bases, with 16 bases in between. Sequencing used an Illumina HiSeq 1500. Through fastp at Q25 and MiXCR, TCRdb rebuilt clones from the public reads, retaining in-frame beta chains. Entries are consolidated by CDR3 protein sequence, retaining the most common genes and DNA. The sample table holds 210,000 or so distinct CDR3 sequences, of which about 7% were seen once. The ten largest clones represent less than 7.5% of the sample. This clonotype showed up many times. The antigen it recognizes is unknown. Per-nucleotide qualities are absent, and no much larger clonotype sits a single base away.

This sequence was found in a human donor in good health (CMV status not recorded). Some clones in this sample may be carry-over from other donors' samples. Material: PBMCs. The chain joins TRBV28 to TRBJ1-6; no confident D gene assignment can be made. The base sequence is TGTGCCAGCAGTCACGGACGGCGGCCCACCCTCCACTTT. Translated, it reads CASSHGRRPTLHF.